One sample yielded the 12 T cell receptor beta chains listed below, sequenced in a study of response to subunit inactivated influenza vaccine. TCRdb processed the RT-PCR reads anew with MiXCR; each CDR3 protein has one entry. The sample comprises some 300,000 distinct CDR3 sequences, approximately 23% of which are singletons, and 10% rests with the top ten. The sample here was PBMCs from blood, taken approximately 20 months after vaccination. The receptors stem from a man aged 45 to 75 who received an inactivated influenza vaccine.

CDR3 DNA sequence: TGTGCCAGCTCACCGAGGAAAAGCCAAGAGACCCAGTACTTC. This translates into CASSPRKSQETQYF. The chain joins TRBV18 to TRBJ2-5; D uncertain. V shed 3 bases and J shed 1 base, with 9 bases lying between them. The V gene's germline CDR1 is KGHSH and CDR2 LQKENI. The CDR3 is made up of 14 amino acids. The complete variable domain, with remaining parts taken from reference TRBV18 and TRBJ2-5, reads NAGVMQNPRHLVRRRGQEARLRCSPMKGHSHVYWYRQLPEEGLKFMVYLQKENIIDESGMPKERFSAEFPKEGPSILRIQQVVRGDSAAYFCASSPRKSQETQYFGPGTRLLVL.

This clonotype was observed a handful of times. The chain joins TRBV20-1 to TRBJ2-2; TRBD2 matches 12 bases. In germline, CDR1 is DFQATT, CDR2 SNEGSKA (reference sequence). This CDR3 is built from 16 residues. With V trimmed by 3 bases and J by 4 bases, 6 bases remained unmatched. The CDR3 DNA reads as TGCAGTGCTAGCCCCCGACTAGCGGGGGTCACCGGGGAGCTGTTTTTT. Translated: CSASPRLAGVTGELFF.

The chain has TRBV12-3 or TRBV12-4 and TRBJ1-2; no firm D call. The CDR3 covers 15 residues. The V end was cut by 0 bases, the J end by 4 bases, with 12 bases between. The CDR3 nucleotides are TGTGCCAGCAGTTTAGCCCCACGGGTCCCCTATGGCTACACCTTC. Translating it yields CASSLAPRVPYGYTF.

The chain uses TRBV20-1 and TRBJ2-7; perhaps D is TRBD1 or TRBD2 (5 bases each). This CDR3 has 13 amino acids. Germline V gene lookup returns CDR1 DFQATT and CDR2 SNEGSKA (reference sequence). Deletions cut 6 bases from V and 2 bases from J, with 14 bases between. The CDR3 loop is CSALGRETYEQYF. In DNA, the CDR3 is TGCAGTGCCCTAGGCAGGGAGACCTACGAGCAGTACTTC.

V usage is TRBV12-3 or TRBV12-4 and J usage is TRBJ1-2; tentatively, D is TRBD1 (5 bases). The CDR3 length is 14 residues. V was cut by 2 bases and J by 8 bases, with 15 bases left in between. CDR3 residues: CASSLSGQWGGYTF. The CDR3 coding sequence is TGTGCCAGCAGTTTATCGGGCCAATGGGGCGGCTACACCTTC.

This clonotype was recorded a few times. The chain combines TRBV9 with TRBJ1-5; D is possibly TRBD1 (5 bases). V shed 3 bases and J shed 9 bases, with 19 bases lying between them. There are 15 residues in the CDR3. Germline CDR1 is SGDLS and CDR2 is YYNGEE. The CDR3 nucleotides are TGTGCCAGCAGCGCCGACCAGGGACTAACTGGGCCCCAGCATTTT. This codes for CASSADQGLTGPQHF.

V is TRBV7-2 and J is TRBJ2-1; 8 positions agree with TRBD2. CDR1 is SGHTA and CDR2 is FQGNSA in the germline V gene. Unmatched junction bases numbered 6, after V lost 5 bases and J lost 0 bases. The CDR3 contains 16 residues. DNA for the CDR3: TGTGCCAGCAGCCCCGAAGGACTAGCCTCCTACAATGAGCAGTTCTTC. Translation gives CASSPEGLASYNEQFF. Supplemented by reference TRBV7-2 and TRBJ2-1, the full variable domain reads GAGVSQSPSNKVTEKGKDVELRCDPISGHTALYWYRQSLGQGLEFLIYFQGNSAPDKSGLPSDRFSAERTGGSVSTLTIQRTQQEDSAVYLCASSPEGLASYNEQFFGPGTRLTVL.

The rearrangement uses TRBV6-5 and TRBJ2-2, with D hard to call. Germline-derived CDR1 and CDR2 are MNHEY and SVGAGI. Trimming cost V 6 bases and J 8 bases, with 10 bases left between them. The CDR3 has 12 residues. CDR3 in amino acids: CASSSRVGELFF. For the CDR3, the DNA is TGTGCCAGCAGCTCTCGGGTGGGGGAGCTGTTTTTT.

The chain is built from TRBV20-1 and TRBJ1-6, with 7 positions matching TRBD1. The CDR3 covers 13 residues. Germline CDR1 DFQATT, CDR2 SNEGSKA (reference sequence). V gave up 3 bases and J gave up 9 bases; unmatched junction bases: 5. The CDR3, as DNA: TGCAGTGCTAGTGGGGACAGCCTTTCACCCCTCCACTTT. This gives the protein CSASGDSLSPLHF.

This clonotype was detected many times. This chain uses TRBV23-1 with TRBJ1-5, with 9 bases lining up with TRBD1. TRBV23-1 is reported as an ORF; its role is uncertain. J lost 1 base, V lost 0 bases, and 1 base had no gene match. The length of the CDR3 is 16 residues. The CDR3 protein is CASSQSTGGSNQPQHF. The CDR3 DNA is TGCGCCAGCAGTCAATCGACAGGGGGGAGCAATCAGCCCCAGCATTTT.

J is TRBJ1-1 and V is TRBV12-3 or TRBV12-4, with D possibly matching TRBD1 (5 bases). Trimming stripped 7 bases from V and 4 bases from J, with 13 bases between. The CDR3 length is 13 residues. The chain's CDR3 is CASKRLGTTEAFF. Written as DNA, the CDR3 is TGTGCCAGCAAGCGTTTGGGGACCACTGAAGCTTTCTTT.

This chain joins TRBV9 and TRBJ2-7; 9 bases line up with TRBD1. V gave up 4 bases and J gave up 1 base; unmatched junction bases: 3. The CDR3 spans 14 residues. In germline, CDR1 is SGDLS, CDR2 YYNGEE. CDR3 amino acids: CASSIGTGSYEQYF. In DNA form, the CDR3 reads TGTGCCAGCAGCATCGGGACAGGGTCCTACGAGCAGTACTTC. Looking up the rest from reference TRBV9 and TRBJ2-7 gives the full variable domain: DSGVTQTPKHLITATGQRVTLRCSPRSGDLSVYWYQQSLDQGLQFLIQYYNGEERAKGNILERFSAQQFPDLHSELNLSSLELGDSALYFCASSIGTGSYEQYFGPGTRLTVT.